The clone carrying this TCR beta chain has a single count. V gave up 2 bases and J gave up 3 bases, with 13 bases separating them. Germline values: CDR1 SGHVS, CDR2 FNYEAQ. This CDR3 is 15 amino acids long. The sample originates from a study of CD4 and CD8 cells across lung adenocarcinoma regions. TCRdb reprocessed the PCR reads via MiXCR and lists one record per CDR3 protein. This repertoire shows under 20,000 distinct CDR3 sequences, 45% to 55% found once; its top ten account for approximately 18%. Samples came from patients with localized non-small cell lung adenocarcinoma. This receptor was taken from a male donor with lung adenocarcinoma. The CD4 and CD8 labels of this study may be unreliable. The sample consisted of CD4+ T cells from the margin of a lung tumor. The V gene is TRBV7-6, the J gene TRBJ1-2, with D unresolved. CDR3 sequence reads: CASSLSKGGYYGYTF. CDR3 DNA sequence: TGTGCCAGCAGCTTAAGTAAGGGAGGCTACTATGGCTACACCTTC.